This T cell receptor beta chain was captured by sequencing in a study of cytomegalovirus exposure and HLA in healthy donors. These donors, healthy bone marrow donors, were studied. Trimming took off 4 bases at V and 0 bases at J, with 9 bases between the two ends. Germline values: CDR1 LNHDA, CDR2 SQIVND (reference sequence). The length of the CDR3 is 14 residues. The PCR employed 60 Vbeta primers together with 13 Jbeta primers. Profiled with immunoSEQ multiplex PCR; TCRdb holds only in-frame clones, not every one. Of some 100,000 clones in the sample, roughly 79% were seen once. The receptor's source is a man aged 40-50 years in good health and CMV-seronegative. Sequenced input: PBMCs. V is TRBV19 and J is TRBJ1-1, with a tentative D call TRBD1 (5 bases). The CDR3 loop is CASSRSQVNTEAFF. The CDR3 DNA sequence: TGTGCCAGTAGTAGGTCACAGGTGAACACTGAAGCTTTCTTT.